This T cell receptor beta chain was sequenced in a study of cytomegalovirus exposure and HLA in healthy donors. In the case of this clone: The antigen is unknown.

The CDR3 length is 14 residues. Germline V gene lookup returns CDR1 SGHTA and CDR2 FQGNSA. The V and J ends lost 6 bases and 2 bases, in that order; junction bases with no gene match: 5. Notes on the study in general: Several V segments, TRBV6-2 and TRBV6-3 among them, could not be told apart and were dropped. Further analysis was carried out later, and it showed several of the most significant clusters appearing linked to common viral pathogens.

In the PCR, 60 Vbeta and 13 Jbeta primers were used. Only in-frame clones appear in the TCRdb table, and some are missing; sequencing was by immunoSEQ multiplex PCR. The sample lists around 140,000 clones, around four fifths occurring once. The TCR originated in a male donor in good health and CMV-seronegative. This chain uses TRBV7-2 with TRBJ1-2; 8 bases align to TRBD1. Sequenced input: PBMCs. The CDR3 DNA reads as TGTGCCAGCAGGACCGGACAGGGAAACTATGGCTACACCTTC. Its protein product is CASRTGQGNYGYTF.